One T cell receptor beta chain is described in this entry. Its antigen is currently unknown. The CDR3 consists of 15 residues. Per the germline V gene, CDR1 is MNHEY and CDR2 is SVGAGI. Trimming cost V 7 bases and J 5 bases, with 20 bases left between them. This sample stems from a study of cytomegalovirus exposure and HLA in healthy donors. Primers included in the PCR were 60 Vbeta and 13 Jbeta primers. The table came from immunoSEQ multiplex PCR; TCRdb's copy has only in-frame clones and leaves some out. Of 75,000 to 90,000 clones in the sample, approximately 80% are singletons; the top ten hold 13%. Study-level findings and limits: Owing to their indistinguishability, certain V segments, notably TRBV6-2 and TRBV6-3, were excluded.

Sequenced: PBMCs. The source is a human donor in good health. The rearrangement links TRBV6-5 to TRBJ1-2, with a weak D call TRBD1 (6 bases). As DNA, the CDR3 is TGTGCCAGCACCGACCCGGACAGTACCTTTTATGGCTACACCTTC. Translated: CASTDPDSTFYGYTF.